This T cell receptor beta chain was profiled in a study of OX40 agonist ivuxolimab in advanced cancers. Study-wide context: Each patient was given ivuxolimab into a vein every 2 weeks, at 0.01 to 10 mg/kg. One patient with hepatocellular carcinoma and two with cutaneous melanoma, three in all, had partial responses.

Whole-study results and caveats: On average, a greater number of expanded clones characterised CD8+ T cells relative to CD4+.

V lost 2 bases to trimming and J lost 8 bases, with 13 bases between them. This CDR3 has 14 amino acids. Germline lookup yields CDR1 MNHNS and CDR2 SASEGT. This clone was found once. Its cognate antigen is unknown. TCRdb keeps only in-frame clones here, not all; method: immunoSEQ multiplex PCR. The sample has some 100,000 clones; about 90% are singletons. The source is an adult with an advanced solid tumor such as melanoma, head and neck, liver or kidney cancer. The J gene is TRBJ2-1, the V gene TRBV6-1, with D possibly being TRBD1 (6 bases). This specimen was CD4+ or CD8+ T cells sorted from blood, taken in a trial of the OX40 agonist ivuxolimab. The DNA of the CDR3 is TGTGCCAGCAGTGAACAAGGCAGGGGATATGAGCAGTTCTTC. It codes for CASSEQGRGYEQFF.